This TCR beta chain was profiled in a study of cytomegalovirus exposure and HLA in healthy donors. Study outcomes and limitations: The investigators catalogued 160 or so TCR beta chains as cytomegalovirus-associated.

Profiling relied on immunoSEQ multiplex PCR, and the TCRdb table lists in-frame clones only, not all of them. The table lists 57,000 or so clones, roughly nine tenths of them singletons. With regard to this clone: No antigen is known for it.

CDR3 length: 15 residues. Germline CDR1 MNHNY, CDR2 SVGAGI (reference sequence). Trimming stripped 8 bases from V and 3 bases from J, with 17 bases between. V gene TRBV6-6 combines with J gene TRBJ2-1, with TRBD2 as a possible D gene (6 bases). The source of this sequence is a woman under 40 in good health and CMV-seronegative. What was sequenced was PBMCs. This chain's CDR3 is CASLSGGKDYNEQFF. In nucleotides, the CDR3 is TGTGCCAGCCTCTCTGGCGGGAAGGACTACAATGAGCAGTTCTTC.